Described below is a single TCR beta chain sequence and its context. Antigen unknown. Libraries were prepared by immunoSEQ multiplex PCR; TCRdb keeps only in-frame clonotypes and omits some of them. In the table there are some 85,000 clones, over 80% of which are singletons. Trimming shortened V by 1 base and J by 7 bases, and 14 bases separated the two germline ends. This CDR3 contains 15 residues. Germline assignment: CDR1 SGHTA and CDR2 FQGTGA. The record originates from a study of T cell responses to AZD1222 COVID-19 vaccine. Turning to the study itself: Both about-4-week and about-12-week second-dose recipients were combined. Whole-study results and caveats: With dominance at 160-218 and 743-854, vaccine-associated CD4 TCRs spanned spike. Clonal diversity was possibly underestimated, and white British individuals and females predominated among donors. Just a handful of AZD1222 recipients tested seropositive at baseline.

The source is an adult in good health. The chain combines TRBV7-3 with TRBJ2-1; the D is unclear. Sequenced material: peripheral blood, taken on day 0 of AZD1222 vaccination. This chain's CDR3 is CASSLKPDSLNEQFF. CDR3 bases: TGTGCCAGCAGCTTAAAGCCAGACTCATTAAATGAGCAGTTCTTC.